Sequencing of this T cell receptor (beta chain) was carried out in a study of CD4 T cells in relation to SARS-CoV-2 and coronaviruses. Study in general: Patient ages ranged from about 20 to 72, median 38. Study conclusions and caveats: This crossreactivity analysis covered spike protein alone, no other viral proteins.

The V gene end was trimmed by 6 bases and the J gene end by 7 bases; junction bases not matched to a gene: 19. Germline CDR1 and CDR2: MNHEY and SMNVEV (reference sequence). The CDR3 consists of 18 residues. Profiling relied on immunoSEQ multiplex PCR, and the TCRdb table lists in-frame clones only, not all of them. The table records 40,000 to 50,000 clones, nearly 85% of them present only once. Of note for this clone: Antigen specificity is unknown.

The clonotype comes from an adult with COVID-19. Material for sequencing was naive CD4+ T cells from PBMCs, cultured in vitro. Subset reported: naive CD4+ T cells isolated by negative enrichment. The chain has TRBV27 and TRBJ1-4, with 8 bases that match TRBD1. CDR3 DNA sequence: TGTGCCAGCAGCCAGACTTCTAGACAGGGGATGGGGTTTGAAAAACTGTTTTTT. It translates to CASSQTSRQGMGFEKLFF.